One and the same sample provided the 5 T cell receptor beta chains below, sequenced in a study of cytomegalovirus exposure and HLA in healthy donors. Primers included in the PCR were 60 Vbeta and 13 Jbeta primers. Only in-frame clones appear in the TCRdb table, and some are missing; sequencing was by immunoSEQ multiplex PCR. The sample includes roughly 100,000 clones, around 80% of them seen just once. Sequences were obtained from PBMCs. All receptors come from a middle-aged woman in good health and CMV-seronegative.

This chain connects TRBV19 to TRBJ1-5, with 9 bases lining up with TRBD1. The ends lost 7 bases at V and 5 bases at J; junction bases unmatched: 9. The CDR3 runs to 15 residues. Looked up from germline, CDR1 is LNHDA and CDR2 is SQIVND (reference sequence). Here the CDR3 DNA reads TGTGCCAGTACGGGGGACAGGGCCCCATATCAGCCCCAGCATTTT. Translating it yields CASTGDRAPYQPQHF. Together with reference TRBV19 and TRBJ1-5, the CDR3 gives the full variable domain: DGGITQSPKYLFRKEGQNVTLSCEQNLNHDAMYWYRQDPGQGLRLIYYSQIVNDFQKGDIAEGYSVSREKKESFPLTVTSAQKNPTAFYLCASTGDRAPYQPQHFGDGTRLSIL.

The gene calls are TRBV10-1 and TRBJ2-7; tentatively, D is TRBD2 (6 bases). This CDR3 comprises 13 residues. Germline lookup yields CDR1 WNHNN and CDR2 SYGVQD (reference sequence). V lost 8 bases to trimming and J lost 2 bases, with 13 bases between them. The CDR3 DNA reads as TGCGCCAGCTCTCGGGGGATCCCCTACGAGCAGTACTTC. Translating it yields CASSRGIPYEQYF.

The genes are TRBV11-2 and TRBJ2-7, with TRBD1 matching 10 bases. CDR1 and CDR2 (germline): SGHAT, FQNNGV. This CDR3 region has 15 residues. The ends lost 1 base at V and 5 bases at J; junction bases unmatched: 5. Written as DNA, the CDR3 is TGTGCCAGCAGCTTAGTGGGGACAGGGGCCCACGAGCAGTACTTC. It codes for CASSLVGTGAHEQYF.

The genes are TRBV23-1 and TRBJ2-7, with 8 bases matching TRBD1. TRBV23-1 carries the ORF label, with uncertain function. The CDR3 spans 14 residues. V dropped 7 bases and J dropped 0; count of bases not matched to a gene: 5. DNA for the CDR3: TGCGCCAGCAACCGGACAGGGAGCTCCTACGAGCAGTACTTC. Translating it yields CASNRTGSSYEQYF.

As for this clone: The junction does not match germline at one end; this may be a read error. CDR3 in amino acids: CASRLWGTGVYEQYF. The CDR3 DNA follows: TGTGCCAGCAGGTTATGGGGGACAGGGGTTTACGAGCAGTACTTC. The V gene is TRBV27, the J gene TRBJ2-7; 10 bases match TRBD1. In germline, CDR1 is MNHEY, CDR2 SMNVEV (reference sequence). This CDR3 has 15 amino acids.